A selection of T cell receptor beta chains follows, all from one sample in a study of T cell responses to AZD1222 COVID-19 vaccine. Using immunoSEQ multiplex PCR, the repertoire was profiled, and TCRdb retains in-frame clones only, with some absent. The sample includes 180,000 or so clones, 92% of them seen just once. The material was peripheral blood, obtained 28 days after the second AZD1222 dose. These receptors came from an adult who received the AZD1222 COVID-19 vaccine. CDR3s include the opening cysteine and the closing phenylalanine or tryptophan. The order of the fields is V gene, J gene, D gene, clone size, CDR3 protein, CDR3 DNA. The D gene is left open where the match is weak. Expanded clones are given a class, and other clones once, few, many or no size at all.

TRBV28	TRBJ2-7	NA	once	CASSLGRQDFNSYEQYF	TGTGCCAGCAGTTTAGGCCGACAAGACTTTAACTCCTACGAGCAGTACTTC
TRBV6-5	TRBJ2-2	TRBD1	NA	CASSPGQGTTGELFF	TGTGCCAGCAGCCCGGGACAGGGTACCACCGGGGAGCTGTTTTTT
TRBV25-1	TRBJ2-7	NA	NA	CASSPPRGANYEQYF	TGTGCCAGCAGCCCCCCCCGCGGAGCCAACTACGAGCAGTACTTC
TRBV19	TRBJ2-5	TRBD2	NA	CASSWGGMETQYF	TGTGCCAGTAGTTGGGGAGGGATGGAGACCCAGTACTTC
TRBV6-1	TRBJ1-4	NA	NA	CASSEARWEPNEKLFF	TGTGCCAGCAGTGAAGCGCGATGGGAACCAAATGAAAAACTGTTTTTT
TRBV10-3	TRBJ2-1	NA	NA	CAISEGMNEQFF	TGTGCCATCAGTGAGGGGATGAATGAGCAGTTCTTC
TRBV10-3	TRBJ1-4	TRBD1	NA	CAISEDRANEKLFF	TGTGCCATCAGTGAAGACAGGGCCAATGAAAAACTGTTTTTT
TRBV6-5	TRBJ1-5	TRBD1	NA	CASSTGGWGNQPQHF	TGTGCCAGCAGCACAGGGGGCTGGGGCAATCAGCCCCAGCATTTT
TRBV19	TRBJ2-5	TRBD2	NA	CASSMGLGKTQYF	TGTGCCAGTAGTATGGGACTAGGAAAGACCCAGTACTTC
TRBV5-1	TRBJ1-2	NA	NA	CASSLTYSYGYTF	TGCGCCAGCAGCTTGACGTACAGTTATGGCTACACCTTC
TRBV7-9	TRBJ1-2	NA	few	CASSPDSAYYGYTF	TGTGCCAGCAGCCCGGACAGTGCATACTATGGCTACACCTTC
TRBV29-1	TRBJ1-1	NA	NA	CSVEEEGFGGTEAFF	TGCAGCGTTGAAGAGGAAGGTTTTGGTGGGACTGAAGCTTTCTTT
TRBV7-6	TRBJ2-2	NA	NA	CASSLGRGPGGELFF	TGTGCCAGCAGCTTAGGTCGCGGCCCGGGGGGGGAGCTGTTTTTT
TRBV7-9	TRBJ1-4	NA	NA	CASSLWRGATNEKLFF	TGTGCCAGCAGCTTATGGCGGGGAGCAACTAATGAAAAACTGTTTTTT
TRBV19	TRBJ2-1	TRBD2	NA	CASKRGRAGEYNEQFF	TGTGCCAGTAAACGCGGGAGGGCCGGGGAATACAATGAGCAGTTCTTC
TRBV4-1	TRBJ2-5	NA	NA	CASSQEGGGRGETQYF	TGCGCCAGCAGCCAAGAAGGCGGAGGGCGTGGGGAGACCCAGTACTTC